This T cell receptor beta chain was retrieved from a study of cytomegalovirus exposure and HLA in healthy donors. About this clone: Its specificity is not known.

PCR used 60 Vbeta primers and 13 Jbeta primers. The repertoire was sequenced with immunoSEQ multiplex PCR; TCRdb's copy has only in-frame clones and lacks some. The sample contains approximately 77,000 clones, around 78% of which appear only once. Study observations and caveats: The authors confirmed in vitro that a few CMV-associated chains were specific for CMV antigens.

From germline, CDR1 is MNHNS and CDR2 SASEGT. V lost 3 bases and J lost 3; bases outside the gene matches: 6. CDR3 size: 15 residues. The chain employs TRBV6-1 and TRBJ2-3; 7 bases are shared with TRBD1. Sequencing was performed on PBMCs. The sequence came from a man in his forties in good health and CMV-seronegative. The CDR3 loop is CASSEGQPRTDTQYF. In DNA form, the CDR3 reads TGTGCCAGCAGTGAGGGACAGCCGAGGACAGATACGCAGTATTTT.